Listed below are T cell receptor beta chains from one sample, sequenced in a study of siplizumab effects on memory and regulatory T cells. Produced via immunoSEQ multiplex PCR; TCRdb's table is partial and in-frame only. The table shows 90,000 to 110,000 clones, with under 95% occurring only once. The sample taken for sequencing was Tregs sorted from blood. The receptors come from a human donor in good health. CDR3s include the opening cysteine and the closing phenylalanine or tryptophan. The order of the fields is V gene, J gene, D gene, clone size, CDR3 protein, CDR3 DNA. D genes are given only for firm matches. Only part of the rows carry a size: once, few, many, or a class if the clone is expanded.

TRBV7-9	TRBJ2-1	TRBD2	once	CASSLAGLAGGDNEQFF	TGTGCCAGCAGCTTAGCGGGACTAGCGGGAGGTGACAATGAGCAGTTCTTC
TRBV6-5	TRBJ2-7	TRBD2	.	CASSLAGLGVYEQYF	TGTGCCAGCAGTCTAGCGGGCCTAGGGGTATACGAGCAGTACTTC
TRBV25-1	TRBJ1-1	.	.	CASSDLWGVAFF	TGTGCCAGCAGCGACCTTTGGGGCGTTGCTTTCTTT
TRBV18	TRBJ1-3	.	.	CASSPRTDSGNTIYF	TGTGCCAGCTCACCAAGGACAGATTCTGGAAACACCATATATTTT
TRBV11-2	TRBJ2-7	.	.	CASSSLTLRDEQYF	TGTGCCAGCAGCTCACTGACCCTAAGGGACGAGCAGTACTTC
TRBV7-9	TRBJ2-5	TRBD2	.	CASSLGTSGGQETQYF	TGTGCCAGCAGCTTAGGGACTAGCGGGGGTCAAGAGACCCAGTACTTC
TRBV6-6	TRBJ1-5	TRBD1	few	CASSPTGIHQPQHF	TGTGCCAGCAGTCCGACAGGGATTCATCAGCCCCAGCATTTT
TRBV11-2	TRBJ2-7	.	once	CASSFRGSYEQYF	TGTGCCAGCAGCTTCCGGGGTTCCTACGAGCAGTACTTC
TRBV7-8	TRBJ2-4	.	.	CASSLALHIQYF	TGTGCCAGCAGCCTAGCGTTACACATTCAGTACTTC
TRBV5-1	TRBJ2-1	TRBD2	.	CASSRLAGGTNEQFF	TGCGCCAGCAGCCGACTAGCGGGAGGCACCAATGAGCAGTTCTTC
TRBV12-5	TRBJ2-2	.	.	CASGLVFRGTGELFF	TGTGCTAGTGGTTTGGTATTTAGGGGGACCGGGGAGCTGTTTTTT
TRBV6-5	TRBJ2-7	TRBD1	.	CASSKDRGPSYEQYF	TGTGCCAGCAGCAAGGACAGGGGGCCTTCCTACGAGCAGTACTTC
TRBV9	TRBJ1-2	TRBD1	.	CASSVGQGALGYTF	TGTGCCAGCAGCGTAGGGCAGGGGGCGCTTGGCTACACCTTC
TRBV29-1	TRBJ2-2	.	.	CSANQGYTGELFF	TGCAGCGCGAATCAGGGGTACACCGGGGAGCTGTTTTTT
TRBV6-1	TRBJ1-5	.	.	CAGGAGEYQPQHF	TGTGCCGGGGGGGCAGGGGAATATCAGCCCCAGCATTTT
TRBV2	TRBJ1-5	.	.	CASSEEAGTNQPQHF	TGTGCCAGCAGTGAAGAGGCAGGCACCAATCAGCCCCAGCATTTT
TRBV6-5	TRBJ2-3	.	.	CASSYSASPTQYF	TGTGCCAGCAGTTACAGCGCGAGTCCTACGCAGTATTTT
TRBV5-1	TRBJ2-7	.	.	CASSLSGSSYEQYF	TGCGCCAGCAGCTTGAGTGGTAGCTCCTACGAGCAGTACTTC